This T cell receptor (beta chain) is from a study of T-cell reconstitution after alpha-beta-depleted transplantation in children. General observations from the study: There were reportedly several hundred expanded graft clones from which alpha-beta T cells came about two months after transplant.

Worth noting for this clonotype: Its antigen is not known.

For TCRbeta, the library was prepared with unique molecular identifiers. From the PCR reads, TCRdb called clonotypes with MiXCR, one entry per CDR3 protein. The sample yields 450,000 to 700,000 distinct CDR3 sequences, 25% to 30% seen once. The CDR3 consists of 13 residues. Trimming took 6 bases from V and 5 from J; bases not matched to a gene: 8. Germline values: CDR1 SQVTM, CDR2 ANQGSEA. The receptor's source is a boy under three years old with Wiskott-Aldrich syndrome, due to receive a stem cell transplant. V and J are TRBV29-1 and TRBJ2-7; 9 nucleotides line up with TRBD2. Sample: PBMCs, taken before TCRalphabeta/CD19-depleted stem cell transplant. The CDR3 is CSVREVAGDEQYF. DNA of the CDR3: TGCAGCGTCAGAGAGGTAGCGGGAGACGAGCAGTACTTC.